A few counts support the clone carrying this T cell receptor beta chain. Its antigen remains unknown. This may come from a read error, since a much larger clone is one base off. The sample originates from a study of T cells in Graves' hyperthyroidism and ophthalmopathy. Aged 18 to 65, the patients had hyperthyroidism that was newly diagnosed and had lasted under 2 months. Diagnoses were made from clinical symptoms, serum measures (thyroxine and TRAb), thyroid ultrasound and orbital computed tomography. Study-level findings and limits: A model built on 13 V-J features separated ophthalmopathy from stable hyperthyroidism.

TCR beta CDR3 regions were amplified from RNA. The primer set for the first-round RT-PCR of the TCR CDR3 was HTBI. In TCRdb, the multiplex PCR reads were re-called with MiXCR into one record per CDR3 protein. The sample records more than 350,000 distinct CDR3 sequences, under 15% being singletons. The specimen was blood. The sequence derives from a woman younger than 45 with Graves' hyperthyroidism.

CDR3 amino acids: CANSFSGEYNEQFF. The CDR3 DNA follows: TGTGCCAACAGTTTCTCTGGGGAATACAATGAGCAGTTCTTC. The chain couples TRBV28 to TRBJ2-1; D is unclear. The CDR3 runs 14 residues. CDR1 MDHEN and CDR2 SYDVKM come from the germline V gene.